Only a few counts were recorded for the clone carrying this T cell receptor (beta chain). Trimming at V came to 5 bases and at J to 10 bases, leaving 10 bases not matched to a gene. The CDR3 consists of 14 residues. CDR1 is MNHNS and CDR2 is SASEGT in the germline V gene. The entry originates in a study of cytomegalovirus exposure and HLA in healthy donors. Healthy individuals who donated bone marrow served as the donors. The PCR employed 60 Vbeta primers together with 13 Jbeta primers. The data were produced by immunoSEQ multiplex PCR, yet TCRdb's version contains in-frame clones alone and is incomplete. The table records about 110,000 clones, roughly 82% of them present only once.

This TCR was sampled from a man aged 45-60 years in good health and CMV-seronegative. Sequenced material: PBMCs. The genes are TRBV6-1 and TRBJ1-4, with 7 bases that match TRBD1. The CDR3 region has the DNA TGTGCCAGCAGTCCCGACAGGGAAAGTGGAAAACTGTTTTTT. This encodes CASSPDRESGKLFF.